This record covers a single T cell receptor beta chain. Different DNA sequences within this sample yield the same CDR3. The sample belongs to a study of immune evolution from preneoplasia to lung adenocarcinoma. Germline V gene data show CDR1 as SGHRS and CDR2 as YFSETQ. CDR3 length: 13 amino acids. Trimming pared 0 bases from V and 3 bases from J, leaving 3 bases between. Produced via immunoSEQ multiplex PCR; TCRdb's table is partial and in-frame only. This repertoire shows about 41,000 clones, approximately 79% found once; its top ten account for around 4.6%. The sequencing input was FFPE invasive lung adenocarcinoma tissue. The gene calls are TRBV5-1 and TRBJ1-4; unclear D gene. This TCR was sampled from a person in their sixties or seventies with lung adenocarcinoma. As DNA, the CDR3 is TGCGCCAGCAGCTTGGGAGCTAATGAAAAACTGTTTTTT. Translated, it gives CASSLGANEKLFF.